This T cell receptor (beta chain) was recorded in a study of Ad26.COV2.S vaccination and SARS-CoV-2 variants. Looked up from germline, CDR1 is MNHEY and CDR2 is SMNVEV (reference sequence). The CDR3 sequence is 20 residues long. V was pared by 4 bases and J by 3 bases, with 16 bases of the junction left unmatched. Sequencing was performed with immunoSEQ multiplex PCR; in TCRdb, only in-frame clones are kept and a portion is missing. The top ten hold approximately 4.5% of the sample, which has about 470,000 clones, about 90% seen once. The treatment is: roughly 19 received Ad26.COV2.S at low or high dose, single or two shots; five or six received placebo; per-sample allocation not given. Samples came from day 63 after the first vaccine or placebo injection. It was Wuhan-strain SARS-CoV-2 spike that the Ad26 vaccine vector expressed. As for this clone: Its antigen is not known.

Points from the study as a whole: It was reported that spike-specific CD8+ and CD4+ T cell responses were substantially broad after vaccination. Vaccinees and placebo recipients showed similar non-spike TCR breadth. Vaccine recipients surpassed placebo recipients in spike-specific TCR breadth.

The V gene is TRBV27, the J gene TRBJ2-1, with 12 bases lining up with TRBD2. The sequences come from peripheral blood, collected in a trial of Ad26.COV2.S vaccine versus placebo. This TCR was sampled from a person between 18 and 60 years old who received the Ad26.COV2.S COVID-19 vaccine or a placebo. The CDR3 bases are TGTGCCAGCAGTTACGTAAGACTAGCGGGAGCAGTGGGTATCTACAATGAGCAGTTCTTC. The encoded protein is CASSYVRLAGAVGIYNEQFF.